These 14 T cell receptor gamma chains originate from one sample sequenced in a study of gamma-delta T cells after stem cell transplantation. TCRdb re-analyzed the RT-PCR reads via CATT. The table lists about 500 gamma-chain clones, about 20% of them singletons. Input material: gamma-delta T cells. The source of these receptors is a human donor. It is not recorded whose cells these are; they may come from a transplant donor.

This clone is categorized as large. J is TRGJP and V is TRGV9. Germline loops: CDR1 GITISATS, CDR2 ISYDGTV (reference sequence). The CDR3 runs to 17 residues. The V gene end was trimmed by 3 bases and the J gene end by 9 bases; junction bases not matched to a gene: 11. CDR3 bases: TGTGCCTTGTGGGAGTACGGGTTAGGGTTGGGCAAAAAAATCAAGGTATTT. Its protein is CALWEYGLGLGKKIKVF.

The chain links TRGV8 to TRGJ1 or TRGJ2. Germline CDR1 and CDR2: VENAVY and YDSYNSRV. The ends lost 9 bases at V and 9 bases at J; junction bases unmatched: 5. The CDR3 runs to 9 residues. CDR3 sequence (DNA): TGTGCCACCGAGGGTAAGAAACTCTTT. This gives the protein CATEGKKLF.

To note about this clone: Relative to the germline gene, one junction end is altered; a read error may explain this. The chain carries TRGV9 and TRGJP. Germline CDR1 GITISATS, CDR2 ISYDGTV (reference sequence). The CDR3 contains 15 residues. The CDR3 bases are TGTGCCCTGTGGGAGGACCAGTTGGGCAAAAAAATCAGGGTATTT. This sequence encodes CALWEDQLGKKIRVF.

The chain carries TRGV9 and TRGJP. The junction had 3 bases not matched to a gene; V was cut back by 0 bases and J by 10 bases. Germline CDR1 is GITISATS and CDR2 is ISYDGTV (reference sequence). The length of the CDR3 is 15 residues. CDR3 loop: CALWEVILGKKIKVF. For the CDR3, the DNA is TGTGCCTTGTGGGAGGTGATTTTGGGCAAAAAAATCAAGGTATTT.

A few counts support this clone. A much larger clone differs by one base, so this may be a read error. This rearrangement joins TRGV9 to TRGJP. This CDR3 contains 16 residues. Germline CDR1 is GITISATS and CDR2 is ISYDGTV (reference sequence). CDR3 amino acids: CALWEAQKLGKKIKVF. The CDR3 nucleotides read TGTGCCTTGTGGGAGGCGCAAAAGTTGGGCAAAAAAATCAAGGTATTT.

On this clone itself: One end of the junction is discordant with germline, which a read error may explain. Other DNA sequences in the sample encode the same CDR3. The gene calls are TRGV9 and TRGJP. Germline CDR1 reads GITISATS; CDR2 reads ISYDGTV (reference sequence). The CDR3 length is 18 residues. The CDR3 here is CALWEVHGGHLGKKIKVF. CDR3 sequence (DNA): TGTGCCCTGTGGGAGGTGCATGGGGGACACTTGGGCAAAAAAATCAAGGTATTT.

This clone was seen a handful of times. With a far larger clone one base away, a read error is the likely cause. At the DNA level, this CDR3 is encoded by other sequences in the same sample as well. V usage is TRGV9 and J usage is TRGJP. This CDR3 spans 16 amino acids. CDR1 GITISATS and CDR2 ISYDGTV come from the germline V gene (reference sequence). The CDR3 loop is CALREPQELGKKIKVF. CDR3 DNA sequence: TGTGCCTTGCGGGAGCCACAAGAGTTGGGCAAAAAAATCAAGGTATTT.

The chain carries TRGV2 and TRGJ1 or TRGJ2. The J segment lost 10 bases and the V segment lost 0 bases, leaving 3 bases of the junction unmatched. In germline, CDR1 is EGSNGY, CDR2 YDSYNSKV. The CDR3 covers 11 residues. The CDR3 coding sequence is TGTGCCACCTGGGACGGGCCCAAGAAACTCTTT. It codes for CATWDGPKKLF.

This clone is categorized as large. A much larger clone lies one base from this, so it may be a read error. Within the sample, other DNA sequences also encode this same CDR3. The chain combines TRGV9 with TRGJP. The CDR3 is 16 amino acids. V was pared by 0 bases and J by 6 bases, with 2 bases of the junction left unmatched. The germline CDR1 and CDR2 sequences are GITISATS and ISYDGTV (reference sequence). The CDR3 coding sequence is TGTGCCTTGTGGGAGGTGCGAGAGTTGGGCAAAAAAATCAAGGTATTT. This gives the protein CALWEVRELGKKIKVF.

By proportion, this clone is large. Other DNA sequences in the same sample also yield this CDR3. The chain combines TRGV9 with TRGJP. Per the germline V gene, CDR1 is GITISATS and CDR2 is ISYDGTV (reference sequence). The CDR3 is made up of 17 amino acids. Losses at the gene ends were 1 base for V and 6 bases for J; bases not matched to a gene: 6. The CDR3 here is CALWEVLTELGKKIKVF. The CDR3 DNA follows: TGTGCCTTGTGGGAGGTTCTAACAGAGTTGGGCAAAAAAATCAAGGTATTT.

The chain carries TRGV3 and TRGJP2. V dropped 0 bases and J dropped 0; count of bases not matched to a gene: 10. CDR3 length: 18 residues. Germline values: CDR1 VTNTFY, CDR2 YDVSTARD (reference sequence). The CDR3 sequence is CATWDRPRADSSDWIKTF. DNA for the CDR3: TGTGCCACCTGGGACAGGCCTCGGGCCGATAGTAGTGATTGGATCAAGACGTTT.

The rearrangement joins TRGV9 to TRGJP. This CDR3 region has 19 residues. The germline gives CDR1 GITISATS, CDR2 ISYDGTV (reference sequence). The V and J ends lost 2 bases and 7 bases, in that order; junction bases with no gene match: 14. The CDR3 DNA reads as TGTGCCTTGTGGGAGGCTCCCGTCAAGTCCGAGTTGGGCAAAAAAATCAAGGTATTT. It codes for CALWEAPVKSELGKKIKVF.

About this clone: A single base is all that separates this from a far larger clone, so a read error is likely. At the DNA level, this CDR3 is encoded by other sequences in the same sample as well. V usage is TRGV2 and J usage is TRGJ1 or TRGJ2. The CDR3 is 11 amino acids. Germline V gene lookup returns CDR1 EGSNGY and CDR2 YDSYNSKV. For the CDR3, the DNA is TGCGCCACCTGGGACGGGCGAAAGAAACTCTTT. Translation gives CATWDGRKKLF.

The chain employs TRGV8 and TRGJP2. V lost 5 bases, J lost 2 bases, and 14 bases stayed unmatched. The CDR3 consists of 17 residues. Germline CDR1 is VENAVY and CDR2 is YDSYNSRV. The DNA for the CDR3 is TGTGCCACCTGGGTTAACAGAGTCTTCAGTAGTGATTGGATCAAGACGTTT. Translation: CATWVNRVFSSDWIKTF.